Below, 27 T cell receptor beta chains from the same sample are listed, as sequenced in a study of monozygotic twins with inflammatory bowel disease. From the 5' RACE reads, TCRdb lists one entry per CDR3 protein and no DNA. In all, the sample yields a few hundred thousand distinct CDR3 sequences. Material: blood. Receptors originate from a human donor with ulcerative colitis or Crohn's disease, or a healthy co-twin of an affected twin (not recorded which).

The rearrangement uses TRBV20-1 and TRBJ2-5. Germline values: CDR1 DFQATT, CDR2 SNEGSKA (reference sequence). CDR3 length: 11 residues. CDR3 sequence reads: CSARERETQYF.

The chain employs TRBV13 and TRBJ2-4; no DNA is available, so the TRBD1 call from TCRdb remains unchecked. Germline values: CDR1 PRHDT, CDR2 FYEKMQ (reference sequence). The CDR3 contains 16 residues. CDR3 region: CASSPPSDRGRDIQYF.

This sequence joins TRBV7-9 and TRBJ2-5; TCRdb selects TRBD1, and the lack of DNA leaves this call unchecked. Per the germline V gene, CDR1 is SEHNR and CDR2 is FQNEAQ (reference sequence). This CDR3 region has 16 residues. The CDR3 sequence is CASSRMVGRGQETQYF. The entire variable domain, with the rest obtained from reference TRBV7-9 and TRBJ2-5, is as follows: DTGVSQNPRHKITKRGQNVTFRCDPISEHNRLYWYRQTLGQGPEFLTYFQNEAQLEKSRLLSDRFSAERPKGSFSTLEIQRTEQGDSAMYLCASSRMVGRGQETQYFGPGTRLLVL.

The chain recombines TRBV20-1 with TRBJ2-1. The CDR3 has 15 amino acids. Germline CDR1 DFQATT, CDR2 SNEGSKA (reference sequence). The CDR3 sequence: CSARFGRSSYNEQFF.

The rearrangement links TRBV6-1 to TRBJ2-7; TCRdb indicates TRBD1, and absent DNA this call remains unverified. CDR3 size: 17 residues. CDR1 is MNHNS and CDR2 is SASEGT in the germline V gene. CDR3 sequence: CASSPKVPGHSSYEQYF.

The chain has TRBV4-2 and TRBJ2-2. The CDR3 loop spans 13 amino acids. CDR1 is LGHNA and CDR2 is YNFKEQ in the germline V gene. CDR3 loop: CASSQDRLRELFF.

V gene TRBV7-9 combines with J gene TRBJ1-2; with no DNA, the TCRdb D assignment of TRBD1 cannot be verified. Germline assignment: CDR1 SEHNR and CDR2 FQNEAQ (reference sequence). CDR3 length: 14 residues. CDR3: CASSRGTDSYGYTF.

The chain is built from TRBV27 and TRBJ2-1; the D call of TRBD2 rests on TCRdb alone, since no DNA is present to check it. This CDR3 has 13 residues. The germline gives CDR1 MNHEY, CDR2 SMNVEV (reference sequence). The CDR3 loop is CASSPSMLNEQFF.

The chain carries TRBV10-3 and TRBJ2-7; the D call of TRBD1 rests on TCRdb alone, since no DNA is present to check it. The CDR3 covers 15 residues. Germline CDR1 ENHRY, CDR2 SYGVKD. The CDR3: CAISEQGEGPYEQYF.

The J gene is TRBJ1-1, the V gene TRBV20-1. The CDR3 has 15 amino acids. The germline CDR1 and CDR2 sequences are DFQATT and SNEGSKA (reference sequence). This CDR3 reads CSARDGGRPNTEAFF.

The chain uses TRBV5-1 and TRBJ1-2; TCRdb reports TRBD1, a call that lacks DNA to check it against. The germline V gene has CDR1 SGHRS and CDR2 YFSETQ. The CDR3 is made up of 12 amino acids. The CDR3 loop is CASSLEGATHTF. Drawing the rest from reference TRBV5-1 and TRBJ1-2, the complete variable domain is KAGVTQTPRYLIKTRGQQVTLSCSPISGHRSVSWYQQTPGQGLQFLFEYFSETQRNKGNFPGRFSGRQFSNSRSEMNVSTLELGDSALYLCASSLEGATHTFGSGTRLTVV.

The rearrangement links TRBV3-1 to TRBJ2-3; with no DNA, the TCRdb D assignment of TRBD2 cannot be verified. CDR3 length: 16 residues. Germline CDR1 reads LGHDT; CDR2 reads YNNKEL (reference sequence). The CDR3 spells CASSLGKGGSTDTQYF.

The rearrangement uses TRBV9 and TRBJ2-5; TCRdb's D gene call, TRBD1, goes unchecked for lack of DNA. This CDR3 comprises 16 residues. In germline, CDR1 is SGDLS, CDR2 YYNGEE. CDR3 sequence reads: CASSRGGGGDQETQYF.

The chain combines TRBV5-1 with TRBJ1-5. CDR1 is SGHRS and CDR2 is YFSETQ in the germline V gene. CDR3 size: 13 residues. CDR3 sequence reads: CASSTGPDQPQHF. Variable domain in full (rest from reference TRBV5-1 and TRBJ1-5): KAGVTQTPRYLIKTRGQQVTLSCSPISGHRSVSWYQQTPGQGLQFLFEYFSETQRNKGNFPGRFSGRQFSNSRSEMNVSTLELGDSALYLCASSTGPDQPQHFGDGTRLSIL.

This chain joins TRBV7-9 and TRBJ1-2; TCRdb selects TRBD1, and the lack of DNA leaves this call unchecked. The CDR3 contains 14 residues. Germline assignment: CDR1 SEHNR and CDR2 FQNEAQ (reference sequence). The CDR3 region is CASSSVTGRGSYTF.

V is TRBV2 and J is TRBJ2-7. The CDR3 is 14 residues long. Germline CDR1 and CDR2: SNHLY and FYNNEI. The chain's CDR3 is CASSESTGSYEQYF.

This chain uses TRBV5-1 with TRBJ2-5; with no DNA, the TCRdb D assignment of TRBD1 cannot be verified. The CDR3 runs 16 residues. Germline V gives CDR1 SGHRS, CDR2 YFSETQ. The CDR3 is CASSLDPGQGAETQYF.

CDR3 region: CASEAGGGEQYF. The chain recombines TRBV7-9 with TRBJ2-7; the D call from TCRdb, TRBD2, cannot be confirmed without DNA. Germline V gene lookup returns CDR1 SEHNR and CDR2 FQNEAQ (reference sequence). CDR3 length equals 12 residues.

The rearrangement links TRBV2 to TRBJ2-2; TCRdb indicates TRBD2, and absent DNA this call remains unverified. This CDR3 is 14 amino acids long. Germline lookup yields CDR1 SNHLY and CDR2 FYNNEI. The CDR3 reads CARQAGTNTGELFF. The full variable domain, its missing parts supplied by reference TRBV2 and TRBJ2-2, is EPEVTQTPSHQVTQMGQEVILRCVPISNHLYFYWYRQILGQKVEFLVSFYNNEISEKSEIFDDQFSVERPDGSNFTLKIRSTKLEDSAMYFCARQAGTNTGELFFGEGSRLTVL.

The V and J genes are TRBV20-1 and TRBJ2-5; TCRdb gives TRBD2 as the D gene, but with no DNA this cannot be confirmed. The CDR3 runs to 16 residues. Germline V gene sequence: CDR1 DFQATT, CDR2 SNEGSKA (reference sequence). The CDR3 reads CSATGGTSGKQETQYF.

The J gene is TRBJ2-2, the V gene TRBV20-1; the D call from TCRdb, TRBD1, cannot be confirmed without DNA. This CDR3 contains 17 residues. CDR1 is DFQATT, CDR2 SNEGSKA, per germline (reference sequence). The CDR3 here is CSARQQGGGSNTGELFF.

The V call is TRBV24-1, the J call TRBJ2-5; TCRdb returns TRBD1, unconfirmable since there is no DNA. Germline V gene data show CDR1 as KGHDR and CDR2 as SFDVKD. This CDR3 is built from 16 residues. CDR3 in amino acids: CATSDPGQGAGETQYF.

The chain has TRBV20-1 and TRBJ1-3; TCRdb's D call of TRBD1 is untestable without DNA. Germline CDR1 is DFQATT and CDR2 is SNEGSKA (reference sequence). The CDR3 loop spans 17 amino acids. CDR3 residues: CSARDLGQGLTGNTIYF.

The chain combines TRBV5-1 with TRBJ1-5; lacking DNA, the TRBD1 call made by TCRdb goes unchecked. The CDR3 runs to 14 residues. Germline V gives CDR1 SGHRS, CDR2 YFSETQ. CDR3 region: CASSWTGAGQPQHF.

The V call is TRBV9, the J call TRBJ1-6; there is no DNA to check the TCRdb D call of TRBD1. Germline CDR1 is SGDLS and CDR2 is YYNGEE. This CDR3 region has 15 residues. The CDR3: CASSARTGGYSPLHF. Complete variable domain (other parts from reference TRBV9 and TRBJ1-6): DSGVTQTPKHLITATGQRVTLRCSPRSGDLSVYWYQQSLDQGLQFLIQYYNGEERAKGNILERFSAQQFPDLHSELNLSSLELGDSALYFCASSARTGGYSPLHFGNGTRLTVT.

The chain carries TRBV15 and TRBJ2-1; the TCRdb call, TRBD1, lacks DNA for checking. The CDR3 runs to 16 residues. CDR1 LNHNV and CDR2 YYDKDF come from the germline V gene (reference sequence). This chain's CDR3 is CATSRGGESGYNEQFF.

This chain links TRBV4-3 with TRBJ2-6. This CDR3 has 19 residues. Germline loops: CDR1 LGHNA, CDR2 YSLEER. The CDR3 region is CASSPLPAISLSGANVLTF.